The 2 T cell receptor beta chains in this list originate from one sample, sequenced in a study of blood T cells in healthy people across ages (dated by TCRdb to the mid-2010s). Library creation used 5' RACE. Data came from an Illumina HiSeq 2500. A second PCR of about 6 to 11 cycles was run with a J-beta primer mix and a sample-barcoded 5' primer. TCRdb took the public reads, trimmed them with fastp at Q25, ran MiXCR for clone calling and kept in-frame beta chains. Records with the same CDR3 protein are collapsed into one entry carrying the most frequent genes and DNA. Recorded for this sample are 850,000 to 1,300,000 distinct CDR3 sequences; over 35% of them occurred a single time. The ten biggest clones cover approximately 17% of the sample. The sequenced material came from blood. The origin of the receptors is a woman between 55 and 75 years old in good health.

This clonotype was counted only a few times. J is TRBJ2-1 and V is TRBV7-2; weak D call: TRBD2 (6 bases). Trimming removed 6 bases at V and 10 bases at J, with 22 bases between. CDR3 length: 15 residues. In germline, CDR1 is SGHTA, CDR2 FQGNSA. The CDR3 region is CASSPGGVSREEQFF. As DNA, the CDR3 is TGTGCCAGCAGTCCAGGCGGGGTAAGTCGAGAGGAGCAGTTCTTC.

This clonotype was seen a handful of times. V is TRBV28 and J is TRBJ2-5; D unresolved. The germline V gene has CDR1 MDHEN and CDR2 SYDVKM. Trimming shortened V by 6 bases and J by 4 bases, and 15 bases separated the two germline ends. This CDR3 contains 14 residues. Here the CDR3 reads CASRGLPRRETQYF. The CDR3 region has the DNA TGTGCCAGCAGGGGTCTACCCAGACGAGAGACCCAGTACTTC.